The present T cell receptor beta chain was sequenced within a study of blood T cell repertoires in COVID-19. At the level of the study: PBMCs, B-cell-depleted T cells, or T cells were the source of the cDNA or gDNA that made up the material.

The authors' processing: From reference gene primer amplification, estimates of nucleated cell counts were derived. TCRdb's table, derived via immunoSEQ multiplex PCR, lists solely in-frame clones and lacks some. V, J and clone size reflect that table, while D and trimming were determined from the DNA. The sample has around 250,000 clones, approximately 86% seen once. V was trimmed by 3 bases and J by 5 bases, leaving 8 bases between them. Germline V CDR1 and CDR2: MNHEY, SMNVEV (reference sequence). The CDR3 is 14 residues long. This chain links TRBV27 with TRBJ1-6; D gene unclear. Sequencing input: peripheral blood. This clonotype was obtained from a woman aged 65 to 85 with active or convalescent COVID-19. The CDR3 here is CASSFSQDNSPLHF. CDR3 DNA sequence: TGTGCCAGCAGTTTTTCGCAGGATAATTCACCCCTCCACTTT.